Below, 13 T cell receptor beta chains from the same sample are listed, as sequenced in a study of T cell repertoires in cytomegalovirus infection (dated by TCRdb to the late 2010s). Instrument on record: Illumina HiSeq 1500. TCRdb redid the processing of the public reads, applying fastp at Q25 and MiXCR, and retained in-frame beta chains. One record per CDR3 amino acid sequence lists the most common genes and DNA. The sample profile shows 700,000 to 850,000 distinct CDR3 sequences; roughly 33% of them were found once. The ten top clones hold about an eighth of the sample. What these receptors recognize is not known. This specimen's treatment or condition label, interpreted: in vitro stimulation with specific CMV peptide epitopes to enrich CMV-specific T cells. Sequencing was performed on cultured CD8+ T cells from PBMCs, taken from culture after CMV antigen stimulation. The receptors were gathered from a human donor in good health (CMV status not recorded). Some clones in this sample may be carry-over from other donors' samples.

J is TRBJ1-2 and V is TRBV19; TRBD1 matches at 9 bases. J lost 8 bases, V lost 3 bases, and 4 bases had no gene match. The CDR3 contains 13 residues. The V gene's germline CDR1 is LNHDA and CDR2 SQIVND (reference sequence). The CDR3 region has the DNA TGTGCCAGTAGTATCGGGACAGGGAGAGGCTACACCTTC. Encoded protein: CASSIGTGRGYTF.

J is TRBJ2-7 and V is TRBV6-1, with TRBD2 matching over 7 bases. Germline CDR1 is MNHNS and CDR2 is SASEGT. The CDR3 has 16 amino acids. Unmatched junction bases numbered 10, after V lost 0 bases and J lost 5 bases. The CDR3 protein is CASSEASLLRGDEQYF. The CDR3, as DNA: TGTGCCAGCAGTGAAGCGTCTCTACTCCGGGGGGACGAGCAGTACTTC.

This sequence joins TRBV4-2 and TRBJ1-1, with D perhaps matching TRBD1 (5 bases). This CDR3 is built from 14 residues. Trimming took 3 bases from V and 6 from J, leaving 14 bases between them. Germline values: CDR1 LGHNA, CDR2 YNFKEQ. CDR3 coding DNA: TGTGCCAGCAGCCAGACCCTTCAGGGCGCTGAAGCTTTCTTT. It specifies CASSQTLQGAEAFF.

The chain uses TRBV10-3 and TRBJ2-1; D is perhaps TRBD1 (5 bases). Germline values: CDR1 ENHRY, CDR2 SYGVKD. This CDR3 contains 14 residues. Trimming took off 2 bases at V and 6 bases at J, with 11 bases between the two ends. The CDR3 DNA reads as TGTGCCATCAGTGAGGGTTACGACAGCAATGAGCAGTTCTTC. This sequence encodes CAISEGYDSNEQFF.

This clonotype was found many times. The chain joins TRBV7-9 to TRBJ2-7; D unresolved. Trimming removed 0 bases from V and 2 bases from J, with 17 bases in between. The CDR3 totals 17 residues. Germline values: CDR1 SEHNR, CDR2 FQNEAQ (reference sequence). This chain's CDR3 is CASSLAKGTLPTYEQYF. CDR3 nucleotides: TGTGCCAGCAGCTTAGCGAAGGGAACACTACCCACCTACGAGCAGTACTTC.

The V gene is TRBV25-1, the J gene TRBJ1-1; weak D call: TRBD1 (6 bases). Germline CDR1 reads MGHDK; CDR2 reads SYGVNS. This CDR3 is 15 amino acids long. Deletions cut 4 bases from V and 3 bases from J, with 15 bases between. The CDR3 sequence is CASSVDRTVDTEAFF. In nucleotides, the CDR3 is TGTGCCAGCAGTGTCGATCGGACAGTTGACACTGAAGCTTTCTTT.

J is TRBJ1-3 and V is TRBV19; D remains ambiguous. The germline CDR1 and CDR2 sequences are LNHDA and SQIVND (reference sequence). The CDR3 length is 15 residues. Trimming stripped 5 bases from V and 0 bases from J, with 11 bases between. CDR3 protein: CASSYLTSSGNTIYF. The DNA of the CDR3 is TGTGCCAGTAGTTACTTAACGAGCTCTGGAAACACCATATATTTT.

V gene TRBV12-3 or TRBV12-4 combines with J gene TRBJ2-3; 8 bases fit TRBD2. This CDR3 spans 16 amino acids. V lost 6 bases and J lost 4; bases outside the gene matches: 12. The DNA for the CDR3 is TGTGCCAGCAGGAGGGAACCAGCGGGGGCGGCAGATACGCAGTATTTT. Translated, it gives CASRREPAGAADTQYF.

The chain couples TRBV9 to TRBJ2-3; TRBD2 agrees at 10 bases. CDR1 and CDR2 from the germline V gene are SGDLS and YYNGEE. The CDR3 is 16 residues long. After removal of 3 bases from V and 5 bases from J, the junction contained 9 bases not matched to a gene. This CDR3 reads CASSDESGGALDTQYF. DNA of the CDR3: TGTGCCAGCAGCGACGAAAGCGGGGGGGCTTTAGATACGCAGTATTTT.

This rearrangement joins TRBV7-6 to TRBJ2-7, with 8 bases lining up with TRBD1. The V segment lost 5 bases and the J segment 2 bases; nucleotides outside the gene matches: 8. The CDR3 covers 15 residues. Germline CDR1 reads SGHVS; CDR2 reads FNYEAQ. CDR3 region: CASSTRQGSAYEQYF. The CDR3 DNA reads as TGTGCCAGCAGCACCCGACAGGGGTCGGCCTACGAGCAGTACTTC.

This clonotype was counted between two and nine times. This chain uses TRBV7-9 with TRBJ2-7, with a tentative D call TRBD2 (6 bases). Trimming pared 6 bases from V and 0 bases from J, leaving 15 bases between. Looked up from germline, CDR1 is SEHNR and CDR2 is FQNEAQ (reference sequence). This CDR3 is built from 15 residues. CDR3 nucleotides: TGTGCCAGCAGAAAGACCGACGGGAGCTCCTACGAGCAGTACTTC. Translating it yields CASRKTDGSSYEQYF.

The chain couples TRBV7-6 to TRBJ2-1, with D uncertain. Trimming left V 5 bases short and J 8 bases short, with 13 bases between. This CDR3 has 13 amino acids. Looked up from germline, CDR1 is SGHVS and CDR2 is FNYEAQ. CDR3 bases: TGTGCCAGCAGCCCCAAGTGGGTCTATGAGCAGTTCTTC. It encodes CASSPKWVYEQFF.

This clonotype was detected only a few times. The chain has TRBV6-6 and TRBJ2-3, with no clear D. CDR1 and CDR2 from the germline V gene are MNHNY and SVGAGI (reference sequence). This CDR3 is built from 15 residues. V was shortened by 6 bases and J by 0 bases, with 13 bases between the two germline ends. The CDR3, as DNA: TGTGCCAGCAGGGCTAGGTCCCTGAGCACAGATACGCAGTATTTT. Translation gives CASRARSLSTDTQYF.